These 20 T cell receptor beta chains were all obtained from the same sample, sequenced in a study of OX40 agonist ivuxolimab in advanced cancers. Generated by immunoSEQ multiplex PCR, the TCRdb table keeps only in-frame clones and is missing some. The data contain tens of thousands of clones, roughly 87% of them singletons. This material consisted of CD4+ or CD8+ T cells sorted from blood, taken in a trial of the OX40 agonist ivuxolimab. These receptors were taken from an adult with an advanced solid tumor such as melanoma, head and neck, liver or kidney cancer.

The V and J genes are TRBV7-9 and TRBJ1-6; 9 positions agree with TRBD1. V shed 3 bases and J 3 bases; nucleotides not matched to a gene: 6. The germline CDR1 and CDR2 sequences are SEHNR and FQNEAQ (reference sequence). The CDR3 is 17 residues long. The CDR3 protein is CASSFPGQGRYNSPLHF. The CDR3, as DNA: TGTGCCAGCAGCTTTCCGGGACAGGGACGCTATAATTCACCCCTCCACTTT.

The rearrangement links TRBV5-1 to TRBJ1-3, with D unresolved. CDR3 length equals 14 residues. Germline V CDR1 and CDR2: SGHRS, YFSETQ. Deletions cut 0 bases from V and 1 base from J, with 5 bases between. CDR3 sequence: CASSLDGSGNTIYF. As DNA, the CDR3 is TGCGCCAGCAGCTTGGATGGGTCTGGAAACACCATATATTTT.

The chain uses TRBV19 and TRBJ1-2; D remains unclear. In germline, CDR1 is LNHDA, CDR2 SQIVND (reference sequence). The V gene lost 4 bases and the J gene lost 4 bases, with 10 bases spanning the gap. The CDR3 is made up of 13 amino acids. CDR3 DNA: TGTGCCAGTAGTAGGAGGCTGGGCTATGGCTACACCTTC. Translation: CASSRRLGYGYTF.

The sample holds one count of this clone. The chain couples TRBV6-4 to TRBJ2-7; D not resolved. The germline gives CDR1 MRHNA, CDR2 SNTAGT. CDR3 length equals 15 residues. Trimming shortened V by 5 bases and J by 0 bases, and 14 bases separated the two germline ends. The CDR3, as DNA: TGTGCCAGCAGTCCTGAGATTACCTCCTCCTACGAGCAGTACTTC. This encodes CASSPEITSSYEQYF.

The rearrangement joins TRBV11-2 to TRBJ2-4, with 7 positions matching TRBD2. The germline V gene has CDR1 SGHAT and CDR2 FQNNGV. CDR3 length equals 14 residues. With 0 bases clipped from V and 7 bases from J, the junction kept 3 bases outside the gene matches. The CDR3 region is CASSLEAGFNIQYF. CDR3 coding DNA: TGTGCCAGCAGCTTAGAAGCGGGATTCAACATTCAGTACTTC.

The rearrangement links TRBV9 to TRBJ2-5, with a possible D match to TRBD1 (5 bases). The germline gives CDR1 SGDLS, CDR2 YYNGEE. The CDR3 contains 13 residues. V lost 0 bases, J lost 9 bases, and 12 bases lay in between. CDR3 in DNA: TGTGCCAGCAGCGTAGCTAACCAGGGCCCCCAGTACTTC. Residues: CASSVANQGPQYF.

The chain combines TRBV28 with TRBJ2-7, with D possibly being TRBD2 (5 bases). V was clipped by 3 bases and J by 2 bases, with 23 bases between them. Germline CDR1 and CDR2: MDHEN and SYDVKM. The CDR3 extends over 18 amino acids. The CDR3 bases are TGTGCCAGCAGTTTGATGATAGCGATCAGTAAATCTCCCTACGAGCAGTACTTC. It specifies CASSLMIAISKSPYEQYF.

The CDR3: CASSQDRVEDVNTGELFF. The CDR3 bases are TGTGCCAGCAGCCAAGACAGGGTGGAGGACGTGAACACCGGGGAGCTGTTTTTT. The gene calls are TRBV14 and TRBJ2-2; D is perhaps TRBD1 or TRBD2 (5 bases each). Germline CDR1 reads SGHDN; CDR2 reads FVKESK. The CDR3 totals 18 residues. The ends were cut back, 0 bases at V and 1 base at J, with 15 bases in the middle.

This clone has a handful of counts. This sequence joins TRBV4-3 and TRBJ1-5, with no clear D. In germline, CDR1 is LGHNA, CDR2 YSLEER. V shed 4 bases and J shed 4 bases, with 11 bases lying between them. The CDR3 contains 14 residues. The DNA of the CDR3 is TGCGCCAGCAGCCTAGTTGAGGGTAATCAGCCCCAGCATTTT. It encodes CASSLVEGNQPQHF.

V gene TRBV7-6 combines with J gene TRBJ2-5; D gene ambiguous. The CDR3 is 14 amino acids. Germline CDR1 SGHVS, CDR2 FNYEAQ. V shed 1 base and J shed 1 base, with 7 bases lying between them. CDR3 nucleotides: TGTGCCAGCAGCTTAGAGGCAGCCCAAGAGACCCAGTACTTC. This sequence encodes CASSLEAAQETQYF.

CDR3 residues: CASSRGTGPYEQYF. In nucleotides, the CDR3 is TGTGCCAGCAGTCGTGGGACAGGGCCCTACGAGCAGTACTTC. The V and J genes are TRBV28 and TRBJ2-7; 9 nucleotides align to TRBD1. The CDR3 has 14 residues. The J segment lost 2 bases and the V segment lost 5 bases, leaving 4 bases of the junction unmatched. Germline V gives CDR1 MDHEN, CDR2 SYDVKM.

By sample share, this clone is medium-sized (0.01 to 0.1%). This rearrangement joins TRBV28 to TRBJ2-3; D not certain. Deletions cut 5 bases from V and 6 bases from J, with 15 bases between. Germline lookup yields CDR1 MDHEN and CDR2 SYDVKM. The CDR3 has 14 residues. The DNA for the CDR3 is TGTGCCAGCAGTGGTTCCATGACCGGGGATACGCAGTATTTT. Translation: CASSGSMTGDTQYF. The full variable domain, its missing parts supplied by reference TRBV28 and TRBJ2-3, is DVKVTQSSRYLVKRTGEKVFLECVQDMDHENMFWYRQDPGLGLRLIYFSYDVKMKEKGDIPEGYSVSREKKERFSLILESASTNQTSMYLCASSGSMTGDTQYFGPGTRLTVL.

V is TRBV19 and J is TRBJ1-1; 11 positions agree with TRBD1. Germline V CDR1 and CDR2: LNHDA, SQIVND (reference sequence). This CDR3 has 13 residues. After removal of 6 bases from V and 6 bases from J, the junction contained 3 bases not matched to a gene. In DNA, the CDR3 is TGTGCCAGTAGCTGGGGACAGGGGGCTGAAGCTTTCTTT. Its protein product is CASSWGQGAEAFF.

This clone was seen only a few times. The chain is built from TRBV6-5 and TRBJ2-1, with D uncertain. Germline V gene lookup returns CDR1 MNHEY and CDR2 SVGAGI. V was cut by 5 bases and J by 6 bases, with 17 bases left in between. CDR3 length: 15 amino acids. CDR3 sequence: CASSPLDGLGNEQFF. The CDR3 nucleotides read TGTGCCAGCAGTCCGCTTGATGGTCTGGGCAATGAGCAGTTCTTC.

The chain recombines TRBV7-9 with TRBJ2-1; D gene ambiguous. V shed 5 bases and J shed 6 bases, with 14 bases lying between them. This CDR3 has 14 residues. In germline, CDR1 is SEHNR, CDR2 FQNEAQ (reference sequence). CDR3 amino acids: CASSPERVFNEQFF. The DNA of the CDR3 is TGTGCCAGCAGCCCAGAACGAGTTTTCAATGAGCAGTTCTTC.

The V gene is TRBV27, the J gene TRBJ2-3; TRBD2 matches 9 bases. CDR3 size: 15 residues. The germline V gene has CDR1 MNHEY and CDR2 SMNVEV (reference sequence). The V gene end was trimmed by 5 bases and the J gene end by 7 bases; junction bases not matched to a gene: 10. CDR3 residues: CASSVPGTSKNTQYF. Here the CDR3 DNA reads TGTGCCAGCAGTGTTCCCGGGACTAGCAAAAATACGCAGTATTTT.

The chain links TRBV28 to TRBJ1-1; D is unresolved. CDR1 is MDHEN, CDR2 SYDVKM, per germline. There are 11 residues in the CDR3. V lost 6 bases and J lost 9, with 11 bases in between. The CDR3 DNA reads as TGTGCCAGCAGCGCGGGAAGGAAAGCTTTCTTT. Its protein is CASSAGRKAFF.

The table lists this clone with a count of one. The chain combines TRBV28 with TRBJ2-1, with 11 bases fitting TRBD2. Germline CDR1 is MDHEN and CDR2 is SYDVKM. This CDR3 has 15 amino acids. J lost 5 bases, V lost 5 bases, and 5 bases had no gene match. CDR3 protein: CASSRLAGGHNEQFF. CDR3 coding DNA: TGTGCCAGCAGTCGCCTAGCGGGAGGTCACAATGAGCAGTTCTTC.

In this sample, this clone is medium-sized. The chain employs TRBV10-3 and TRBJ1-2; D is uncertain. V gave up 6 bases and J gave up 6 bases, with 17 bases separating them. The CDR3 length is 14 residues. Germline CDR1 ENHRY, CDR2 SYGVKD. This CDR3 reads CAISDSARTNGYTF. The CDR3 coding sequence is TGTGCCATCAGCGATTCGGCTCGAACTAATGGCTACACCTTC.

This clone was seen a handful of times. The V gene is TRBV7-9, the J gene TRBJ1-5; D is undetermined. This CDR3 has 15 amino acids. Germline V gene lookup returns CDR1 SEHNR and CDR2 FQNEAQ (reference sequence). The V gene lost 5 bases and the J gene lost 5 bases, with 16 bases spanning the gap. The CDR3 sequence: CASSPPGVIDQPQHF. Here the CDR3 DNA reads TGTGCCAGCAGCCCCCCTGGAGTGATCGATCAGCCCCAGCATTTT.